A selection of T cell receptor beta chains follows, all from one sample in a study of spatial heterogeneity in lung cancer. MiXCR was run by TCRdb on the 5' RACE reads, yielding one entry per CDR3 protein. The sample includes 28,000 or so distinct CDR3 sequences, around 13% of them seen just once. This specimen consisted of PBMCs, obtained at surgery. Source of these receptors: a female donor with early-stage non-small cell lung cancer. Each CDR3 is given without its conserved first and last residue. D genes are given only for firm matches. Where a row states a size, it is once, few, many or the class of an expanded clone; other rows omit it.

V gene	clone size	D gene	CDR3 protein
TRBV7-9	many	.	ASGRSQSYNEQF
TRBV3-1	many	.	ASSPTRDTQY
TRBV12-3/TRBV12-4	many	TRBD2	ASRIAGGFYNEQF
TRBV4-3	.	.	ASSQDGVTGNEKLF
TRBV7-9	many	TRBD1	ASSPGTGGQPQH
TRBV12-3/TRBV12-4	.	TRBD2	ASTFSGTYNEQF
TRBV20-1	many	.	SASQTTSTDTQY
TRBV7-2	many	TRBD1	ASSLDRGGLGYT
TRBV20-1	many	.	SARPIQGATEAF
TRBV10-3	.	.	AINTAISYEQY
TRBV3-1	.	.	ASSQEGLPSGTEQF
TRBV29-1	many	TRBD1	SVETTGTYEQY
TRBV20-1	.	TRBD2	SARDPLAGDTQY
TRBV12-3/TRBV12-4	many	.	ASTTGLNTEAF
TRBV15	few	TRBD1	ATSSRTGGANGYT
TRBV7-9	many	TRBD2	ASSLTSGGRNEQF
TRBV5-5	.	.	ASSSTPPGYTEAF
TRBV28	many	TRBD2	ASSGGGLAGGETQY
TRBV5-3	.	.	VRSLQGPVSGANVLT
TRBV25-1	many	.	ASSGGLVTDEQF
TRBV6-2/TRBV6-3	many	TRBD1	ASSLRGQGQETQY
TRBV12-3/TRBV12-4	many	.	ASSNVNTEAF
TRBV28	many	.	ASSLVGVTGELF
TRBV24-1	few	.	ATSDSKQGTGANVLT
TRBV20-1	many	TRBD1	SASRPGTGYTIY
TRBV5-1	many	.	ASSLDLTAIDEQY
TRBV6-2/TRBV6-3	.	.	ASSYVGIQY
TRBV20-1	many	.	SARISSGSSYEQY
TRBV7-8	.	.	ASSLLGHSYNEQF
TRBV7-8	many	.	ASSPGQGINEQF
TRBV28	many	.	ASSRGTQNNNEQF
TRBV7-8	many	TRBD1	ASSRQGSNEQF
TRBV12-3/TRBV12-4	many	.	ASSDGGLRSYEQY
TRBV7-2	many	TRBD2	ASSLLGTSGGYQETQY
TRBV14	many	.	ASSQVTDTQY
TRBV24-1	many	.	ATSLPEGSTDTQY
TRBV7-3	.	.	ASSLSGTGELF
TRBV12-5	.	.	ASGLVPDRPKSTDTRY
TRBV29-1	few	TRBD1	SVGTGTDTQY
TRBV5-6	many	TRBD2	ASSMVASGYNEQF
TRBV14	many	.	ASSHSRSGVAF
TRBV7-9	many	.	ASSLGNPPPLH
TRBV29-1	.	.	SVGLGPDTQY
TRBV9	few	.	ASSFAGTLFLGGETQY
TRBV5-1	many	.	ASSSDSQNTEAF